This T cell receptor (beta chain) appears in the sequencing data of a study of cytomegalovirus exposure and HLA in healthy donors. The study ran its PCR with 60 Vbeta and 13 Jbeta primers. The table came from immunoSEQ multiplex PCR; TCRdb's copy has only in-frame clones and leaves some out. The sample shows 100,000 or so clones, under 80% of them seen only once. CDR1 is MNHEY and CDR2 is SMNVEV in the germline V gene (reference sequence). CDR3 length equals 14 residues. V was cut by 3 bases and J by 4 bases, with 9 bases left in between. Study-wide findings and caveats: The classifier reportedly diagnosed cytomegalovirus status with high specificity and sensitivity. CMV serostatus alone was available as immune exposure information. Later findings reportedly placed an Asian-associated ancestry cluster below the approximately 670-donor mean for N-insertions.

Remarks on this clone: As yet, its antigen is unknown.

The chain combines TRBV27 with TRBJ2-2, with D maybe TRBD2 (5 bases). This TCR was sampled from a woman aged 18-30 years in good health and CMV-seropositive. The sample consisted of PBMCs. CDR3 coding DNA: TGTGCCAGCAGTTTGGGAGCGGCCACCGGGGAGCTGTTTTTT. It codes for CASSLGAATGELFF.